Listed below are T cell receptor beta chains from one sample, sequenced in a study of identical twins. TCRdb passed the 5' RACE reads through MiXCR, listing each CDR3 protein once. The sample lists about 470,000 distinct CDR3 sequences, 24% occurring once. The data also belong to a second study, concerning T cells expressing NK-cell markers.

Sample: CD4+ T cells sorted from blood. The receptors derive from a woman under 30 in good health. Each CDR3 is given with its conserved first and last residue. Each record gives: CDR3 protein, CDR3 DNA, D gene, J gene, V gene, clone size. A D gene is named only where the DNA matches it firmly. Rows give clone size only sometimes, using once, few, many, or a class for an expanded clone.

CSAREQGLANYGYTF | TGCAGTGCTAGAGAACAGGGGTTAGCTAACTATGGCTACACCTTC | TRBD1 | TRBJ1-2 | TRBV20-1 | -
CASSPPGRSYEQYF | TGTGCCAGCTCACCACCGGGGCGCTCCTACGAGCAGTACTTC | - | TRBJ2-7 | TRBV18 | many
CASSRTRDSVSYEQYF | TGTGCCAGCAGCAGGACCCGGGACTCAGTCTCCTACGAGCAGTACTTC | - | TRBJ2-7 | TRBV7-9 | -
CASSLGASRTEAFF | TGTGCCAGCAGTCTAGGGGCGAGTCGCACTGAAGCTTTCTTT | - | TRBJ1-1 | TRBV28 | -
CASSQHRDADTQYF | TGCGCCAGCAGCCAGCACCGGGACGCAGATACGCAGTATTTT | - | TRBJ2-3 | TRBV5-1 | few
CASSQETHVGGYGYTF | TGCGCCAGCAGCCAAGAAACGCATGTGGGGGGCTATGGCTACACCTTC | - | TRBJ1-2 | TRBV4-1 | -
CASSPPGRDEQFF | TGTGCCAGCAGCCCCCCGGGGCGCGATGAGCAGTTCTTC | - | TRBJ2-1 | TRBV3-1 | -
CASSLERGVNEDTQYF | TGTGCCAGCAGCTTAGAGCGGGGGGTCAACGAAGATACGCAGTATTTT | TRBD2 | TRBJ2-3 | TRBV7-9 | -
CASSQGNLNQPQHF | TGTGCCAGCAGCCAGGGGAACCTTAATCAGCCCCAGCATTTT | - | TRBJ1-5 | TRBV3-1 | once
CASSYGDRDTGELFF | TGTGCCAGCAGTTACGGGGACAGGGATACCGGGGAGCTGTTTTTT | TRBD1 | TRBJ2-2 | TRBV12-3/TRBV12-4 | few
CSAPGTSGTDTQYF | TGCAGTGCTCCCGGGACTAGCGGGACAGATACGCAGTATTTT | TRBD2 | TRBJ2-3 | TRBV20-1 | -
CSAARVGETQYF | TGCAGTGCTGCCAGGGTAGGAGAGACCCAGTACTTC | - | TRBJ2-5 | TRBV20-1 | -
CASSSGHPRTYEQYF | TGTGCCAGCAGTTCGGGACATCCCAGAACCTACGAGCAGTACTTC | - | TRBJ2-7 | TRBV2 | -
CASSPAGTGDEQFF | TGTGCCAGCAGTCCAGCCGGGACAGGGGATGAGCAGTTCTTC | TRBD1 | TRBJ2-1 | TRBV12-3/TRBV12-4 | few
CASSVDRGRETQYF | TGTGCCAGCAGCGTAGATCGGGGCCGAGAGACCCAGTACTTC | - | TRBJ2-5 | TRBV9 | -
CASSSGDSPLHF | TGTGCCAGCAGTTCAGGGGATTCACCCCTCCACTTT | - | TRBJ1-6 | TRBV6-5 | few
CASSLDRGGNYGYTF | TGCGCCAGCAGCTTGGATAGAGGTGGGAACTATGGCTACACCTTC | - | TRBJ1-2 | TRBV5-1 | -
CAISETGKSGKNIQYF | TGTGCCATCAGTGAGACGGGCAAATCAGGCAAAAACATTCAGTACTTC | - | TRBJ2-4 | TRBV10-3 | -
CASSSRAGRKLTDTQYF | TGTGCCAGCAGCTCGCGGGCGGGACGTAAACTCACAGATACGCAGTATTTT | - | TRBJ2-3 | TRBV7-9 | -
CASSRLREGSPLHF | TGTGCCAGCAGCCGCCTCAGGGAAGGGTCACCCCTCCACTTT | - | TRBJ1-6 | TRBV6-1 | -
CASSVFSTDTQYF | TGTGCCAGCAGTGTATTTAGCACAGATACGCAGTATTTT | - | TRBJ2-3 | TRBV25-1 | -
CASSLGLAGANEQFF | TGCGCCAGCAGCTTGGGACTAGCGGGGGCTAATGAGCAGTTCTTC | TRBD2 | TRBJ2-1 | TRBV5-1 | many
CASSLEGTDQETQYF | TGTGCCAGCAGCTTAGAGGGGACAGACCAAGAGACCCAGTACTTC | TRBD1 | TRBJ2-5 | TRBV7-8 | few
CASSLWTGAEYEQYF | TGTGCCAGCAGCCTCTGGACAGGGGCTGAATACGAGCAGTACTTC | TRBD1 | TRBJ2-7 | TRBV7-8 | -
CASSYRRPGGEKLFF | TGTGCCAGCAGCTACAGACGCCCGGGAGGTGAAAAACTGTTTTTT | - | TRBJ1-4 | TRBV7-9 | few
CASSKTPTGTEAFF | TGTGCCAGCAGTAAAACCCCTACGGGCACTGAAGCTTTCTTT | - | TRBJ1-1 | TRBV2 | -
CSARTGYQPQHF | TGCAGTGCTAGAACCGGGTATCAGCCCCAGCATTTT | - | TRBJ1-5 | TRBV20-1 | few
CASSLATGTGPYEQYF | TGCGCCAGCAGCTTGGCCACCGGGACAGGGCCCTACGAGCAGTACTTC | TRBD1 | TRBJ2-7 | TRBV5-1 | few
CSLVPWGNQPQHF | TGCAGTCTTGTACCCTGGGGGAATCAGCCCCAGCATTTT | - | TRBJ1-5 | TRBV20-1 | few
CASSIEQINGDTQYF | TGTGCCAGTAGTATAGAACAGATAAACGGAGATACGCAGTATTTT | - | TRBJ2-3 | TRBV19 | -